Described below is a single T cell receptor (beta chain) sequence and its context. The antigen is unknown. One entry per CDR3 protein results from TCRdb running MiXCR on the 5' RACE reads. Among around 300,000 distinct CDR3 sequences, 14% were seen once, and the ten largest hold 20% to 25%. Unmatched junction bases numbered 11, after V lost 4 bases and J lost 7 bases. The germline gives CDR1 KGHDR, CDR2 SFDVKD. The CDR3 loop spans 16 amino acids. The entry originates in a study of T-cell memory formation after mild COVID-19. Study-wide results and limits: CM and EM subsets held most contracting CD4+ clones; EMRA held CD8+ ones.

The TCR originated in a man aged 18 to 35 who had mild COVID-19 (a few samples of this study predate the infection). Cell type and time point are not known. The chain carries TRBV24-1 and TRBJ2-1; 8 nucleotides line up with TRBD2. The specimen was PBMCs or a T cell subset sorted from them (not recorded which). As DNA, the CDR3 is TGTGCCACCAGTGAGATGAAGAGCGGGGGATGGAATGAGCAGTTCTTC. This translates into CATSEMKSGGWNEQFF.